These 16 T cell receptor beta chains originate from one sample sequenced in a study of CD8+ T cells in alopecia areata. Reverse transcribed after extraction, RNA yielded cDNA as the sequencing template. Sequencing used immunoSEQ multiplex PCR; TCRdb keeps in-frame clones, though not all of them. Of fewer than 200,000 clones in the sample, around 71% were seen once. Here the sequenced sample was CD8+ T cells sorted from blood, taken at week 0. All receptors derive from a human donor with alopecia areata.

The gene calls are TRBV5-1 and TRBJ2-2, with no clear D. The CDR3 extends over 11 amino acids. Germline V lookup: CDR1 SGHRS, CDR2 YFSETQ. V was trimmed by 4 bases and J by 8 bases, leaving 6 bases between them. The CDR3 region has the DNA TGCGCCAGCAGCCAGTCGGGGGAGCTGTTTTTT. Amino acid sequence: CASSQSGELFF.

The chain has TRBV27 and TRBJ2-1, with D unclear. The CDR3 runs 13 residues. V was cut by 2 bases and J by 2 bases, with 4 bases left in between. Germline V CDR1 and CDR2: MNHEY, SMNVEV (reference sequence). In DNA form, the CDR3 reads TGTGCCAGCAGTTTAACCCCCTACAATGAGCAGTTCTTC. This codes for CASSLTPYNEQFF.

V usage is TRBV4-1 and J usage is TRBJ2-4, with 8 bases aligning to TRBD2. The germline V gene encodes CDR1 MGHRA and CDR2 YSYEKL. The CDR3 runs 21 residues. Unmatched junction bases numbered 23, after V lost 5 bases and J lost 2 bases. The CDR3 region has the DNA TGCGCCAGCAGCTTGGCGGGGGGAGGAACCACGGGGCAAAAAACCAAAAACATTCAGTACTTC. Translated, it gives CASSLAGGGTTGQKTKNIQYF.

As regards this clone: Other DNA sequences from this sample encode an identical CDR3 as well. V gene TRBV2 combines with J gene TRBJ1-1; the D gene is possibly TRBD1 (5 bases). CDR3 size: 13 residues. CDR1 is SNHLY and CDR2 is FYNNEI in the germline V gene. Trimming shortened V by 8 bases and J by 1 base, and 11 bases separated the two germline ends. This CDR3 reads CASSPTGNTEAFF. CDR3 sequence (DNA): TGTGCCAGCTCCCCAACAGGGAACACTGAAGCTTTCTTT.

The chain couples TRBV27 to TRBJ2-7; unclear D gene. The CDR3 sequence is 13 residues long. V lost 5 bases to trimming and J lost 0 bases, with 8 bases between them. Germline CDR1 and CDR2: MNHEY and SMNVEV (reference sequence). The DNA for the CDR3 is TGTGCCAGCAGTCCCTCTGGCTCCTACGAGCAGTACTTC. It is translated as CASSPSGSYEQYF.

The chain carries TRBV13 and TRBJ2-3; D assignment may be TRBD1 or TRBD2 (5 bases each). CDR1 PRHDT and CDR2 FYEKMQ come from the germline V gene (reference sequence). The CDR3 has 14 residues. Trimming removed 8 bases from V and 4 bases from J, with 16 bases in between. The DNA of the CDR3 is TGTGCCAGCCGACCAAGGGGACGGCCAGATACGCAGTATTTT. It codes for CASRPRGRPDTQYF.

CDR3 in DNA: TGTGCCAGCAGTGAAGCGCCAGGGGCTTTTTACGAGCAGTACTTC. This sequence encodes CASSEAPGAFYEQYF. The chain links TRBV2 to TRBJ2-7, with TRBD1 as a possible D gene (6 bases). Looked up from germline, CDR1 is SNHLY and CDR2 is FYNNEI. Trimming took off 0 bases at V and 4 bases at J, with 13 bases between the two ends. The CDR3 runs to 15 residues. The complete variable domain, with remaining parts taken from reference TRBV2 and TRBJ2-7, reads EPEVTQTPSHQVTQMGQEVILRCVPISNHLYFYWYRQILGQKVEFLVSFYNNEISEKSEIFDDQFSVERPDGSNFTLKIRSTKLEDSAMYFCASSEAPGAFYEQYFGPGTRLTVT.

The genes are TRBV5-6 and TRBJ2-7; D not certain. The ends were cut back, 5 bases at V and 0 bases at J, with 6 bases in the middle. The CDR3 has 12 amino acids. From germline, CDR1 is SGHDT and CDR2 YYEEEE. CDR3 sequence reads: CASSPSSYEQYF. In nucleotides, the CDR3 is TGTGCCAGCAGTCCAAGCTCCTACGAGCAGTACTTC.

This clone has only a few counts. V and J are TRBV30 and TRBJ2-2; D may be TRBD2 (5 bases). Trimming took 4 bases from V and 5 from J, leaving 11 bases between them. The CDR3 has 13 amino acids. Germline V CDR1 and CDR2: GTSNPN, SVGIG (reference sequence). CDR3 nucleotide sequence: TGTGCCTGGATCGGGGTTCTGACCGGGGAGCTGTTTTTT. Its translation: CAWIGVLTGELFF. Together with reference TRBV30 and TRBJ2-2, the CDR3 gives the full variable domain: SQTIHQWPATLVQPVGSPLSLECTVEGTSNPNLYWYRQAAGRGLQLLFYSVGIGQISSEVPQNLSASRPQDRQFILSSKKLLLSDSGFYLCAWIGVLTGELFFGEGSRLTVL.

The count of this clone is one. V is TRBV29-1 and J is TRBJ2-7, with a tentative D call TRBD2 (6 bases). The CDR3 is made up of 14 amino acids. V lost 0 bases to trimming and J lost 1 base, with 10 bases between them. In germline, CDR1 is SQVTM, CDR2 ANQGSEA. The CDR3 DNA reads as TGCAGCGTTGAAGACGGACGGGAGTCCTACGAGCAGTACTTC. This translates into CSVEDGRESYEQYF.

The CDR3 nucleotides read TGCGCCAGCAGCCAAGCGGGAGGGGGTTCCTACGAGCAGTACTTC. It translates to CASSQAGGGSYEQYF. The chain recombines TRBV4-1 with TRBJ2-7; 8 nucleotides match TRBD2. The J segment lost 1 base and the V segment lost 1 base, leaving 3 bases of the junction unmatched. CDR3 length: 15 amino acids. Per the germline V gene, CDR1 is MGHRA and CDR2 is YSYEKL.

This chain uses TRBV6-5 with TRBJ1-1, with D unclear. The CDR3 totals 15 residues. Looked up from germline, CDR1 is MNHEY and CDR2 is SVGAGI. Trimming took 5 bases from V and 1 from J, leaving 14 bases between them. Here the CDR3 DNA reads TGTGCCAGCAGTAAACCGAGCGAATCGAACACTGAAGCTTTCTTT. Translating it yields CASSKPSESNTEAFF.

The chain is built from TRBV1 and TRBJ2-1. TRBV1 is deemed a pseudogene. The CDR3 extends over 11 amino acids. CDR3 loop: CTSSQKVEQFF. For the CDR3, the DNA is TGCACCAGCAGCCAAAAAGTTGAGCAGTTCTTC.

This clone appeared a few times. The CDR3, as DNA: TGTGCCAGCAGTTGGTTGTTAACAGGGGGTCCAGAGACCCAGTACTTC. Translation gives CASSWLLTGGPETQYF. This chain joins TRBV6-5 and TRBJ2-5; 8 bases map to TRBD1. This CDR3 is built from 16 residues. The germline CDR1 and CDR2 sequences are MNHEY and SVGAGI. The junction had 11 bases not matched to a gene; V was cut back by 4 bases and J by 4 bases.

V is TRBV27 and J is TRBJ1-2; 10 nucleotides agree with TRBD1. Germline CDR1 is MNHEY and CDR2 is SMNVEV (reference sequence). Unmatched junction bases numbered 15, after V lost 5 bases and J lost 0 bases. The CDR3 covers 19 residues. CDR3 in DNA: TGTGCCAGCAGTAGGCGACAGGGGGCGGAATGGTTGACTAACTATGGCTACACCTTC. Translation gives CASSRRQGAEWLTNYGYTF.

The chain couples TRBV4-1 to TRBJ1-5, with D possibly matching TRBD1 (6 bases). Trimming cost V 1 base and J 7 bases, with 11 bases left between them. Germline V CDR1 and CDR2: MGHRA, YSYEKL. The CDR3 sequence is 14 residues long. As DNA, the CDR3 is TGCGCCAGCAGCCAAGCACAGGGATCCCAGCCCCAGCATTTT. Its protein product is CASSQAQGSQPQHF.